These T cell receptor beta chains were read from a single sample in a study of regulatory T cells in long-lasting Graves disease. TCRdb reanalysed the multiplex PCR reads using MiXCR and keeps one entry per CDR3 protein. This table holds 400,000 to 500,000 distinct CDR3 sequences, approximately 16% found once. These data also formed part of another study, on T cells in Graves' hyperthyroidism and ophthalmopathy.

Sequencing used peripheral blood mononuclear cells (PBMCs), obtained at new diagnosis, from a patient treated with antithyroid drugs. The source is a woman in her forties with Graves disease. Both conserved end residues are part of each CDR3. Fields, in order: clone size, V gene, J gene, D gene, CDR3 protein, CDR3 DNA. D genes are given only for firm matches. Clone size appears in some rows only: once, few, many, or a class for an expanded clone.

size: few; V: TRBV5-1; J: TRBJ2-5; D: .; CDR3: CASSLAGQGQETQYF; DNA: TGCGCCAGCAGCTTGGCCGGGCAGGGTCAAGAGACCCAGTACTTC
size: many; V: TRBV6-2/TRBV6-3; J: TRBJ2-3; D: .; CDR3: CASSYYSGGTDTQYF; DNA: TGTGCCAGCAGTTACTATTCCGGAGGCACAGATACGCAGTATTTT
size: many; V: TRBV27; J: TRBJ1-6; D: TRBD1; CDR3: CASSPGTAGSPLHF; DNA: TGTGCCAGCAGTCCCGGGACAGCAGGTTCACCCCTCCACTTT
size: few; V: TRBV10-3; J: TRBJ2-2; D: .; CDR3: CAISENPAGPGELFF; DNA: TGTGCCATCAGTGAGAATCCGGCAGGCCCCGGGGAGCTGTTTTTT
size: .; V: TRBV10-3; J: TRBJ2-2; D: .; CDR3: CAISEVQGGTGELFF; DNA: TGTGCCATCAGTGAGGTGCAGGGAGGCACCGGGGAGCTGTTTTTT
size: few; V: TRBV19; J: TRBJ2-2; D: .; CDR3: CASTQRLTAEYRTGELFF; DNA: TGTGCCAGTACCCAACGCCTGACTGCGGAGTACCGCACCGGGGAGCTGTTTTTT
size: many; V: TRBV28; J: TRBJ2-7; D: .; CDR3: CASSLLQSSYEQYF; DNA: TGTGCCAGCAGTTTATTACAGAGCTCCTACGAGCAGTACTTC
size: few; V: TRBV9; J: TRBJ2-1; D: .; CDR3: CASSPLSDLTYNEQFF; DNA: TGTGCCAGCAGCCCCCTTTCGGACCTAACCTACAATGAGCAGTTCTTC
size: many; V: TRBV5-1; J: TRBJ1-4; D: TRBD1; CDR3: CASSLQGATNEKLFF; DNA: TGCGCCAGCAGCTTACAGGGGGCTACTAATGAAAAACTGTTTTTT
size: .; V: TRBV5-4; J: TRBJ2-7; D: .; CDR3: CASSLNLGRTYEQYF; DNA: TGTGCCAGCAGCTTGAATCTTGGCAGGACCTACGAGCAGTACTTC
size: .; V: TRBV7-2; J: TRBJ1-3; D: TRBD1; CDR3: CASSPGGYSGNTIYF; DNA: TGTGCCAGCAGCCCAGGGGGGTACTCTGGAAACACCATATATTTT
size: .; V: TRBV20-1; J: TRBJ2-1; D: TRBD2; CDR3: CSARSPLAGGYNEQFF; DNA: TGCAGTGCTAGGTCCCCGCTAGCGGGAGGTTACAATGAGCAGTTCTTC
size: .; V: TRBV20-1; J: TRBJ2-6; D: .; CDR3: CSARVDRSSGANVLTF; DNA: TGCAGTGCTAGAGTCGACAGGTCGTCTGGGGCCAACGTCCTGACTTTC
size: many; V: TRBV29-1; J: TRBJ1-3; D: .; CDR3: CSVDNGVQGAGNTIYF; DNA: TGCAGCGTTGATAATGGTGTGCAGGGAGCTGGAAACACCATATATTTT
size: few; V: TRBV7-3; J: TRBJ2-1; D: .; CDR3: CASSLSPGYNEQFF; DNA: TGTGCCAGCAGCTTAAGTCCTGGCTACAATGAGCAGTTCTTC
size: many; V: TRBV7-9; J: TRBJ2-1; D: .; CDR3: CASSLEGVYNEQFF; DNA: TGTGCCAGCAGCTTGGAGGGGGTATACAATGAGCAGTTCTTC
size: many; V: TRBV11-3; J: TRBJ2-1; D: .; CDR3: CASSPQRVSYNEQFF; DNA: TGTGCCAGCAGCCCCCAGAGGGTCTCCTACAATGAGCAGTTCTTC
size: few; V: TRBV3-1; J: TRBJ2-1; D: TRBD2; CDR3: CASSQGEGLHNEQFF; DNA: TGTGCCAGCAGCCAAGGTGAGGGACTACACAATGAGCAGTTCTTC
size: many; V: TRBV27; J: TRBJ2-5; D: .; CDR3: CASSFTGTALGTQYF; DNA: TGTGCCAGCAGTTTCACCGGGACGGCCCTAGGGACCCAGTACTTC
size: many; V: TRBV24-1; J: TRBJ2-1; D: .; CDR3: CATMGEAASYNEQFF; DNA: TGTGCCACCATGGGGGAGGCCGCCTCCTACAATGAGCAGTTCTTC
size: .; V: TRBV7-9; J: TRBJ2-2; D: TRBD2; CDR3: CASSLAGGSTGELFF; DNA: TGTGCCAGCAGCCTAGCGGGAGGCTCTACCGGGGAGCTGTTTTTT
size: many; V: TRBV2; J: TRBJ2-5; D: .; CDR3: CASSEVRQIGKTQYF; DNA: TGTGCCAGCAGTGAAGTACGTCAAATAGGAAAGACCCAGTACTTC
size: .; V: TRBV9; J: TRBJ2-2; D: .; CDR3: CASSVAIAAPNTGELFF; DNA: TGTGCCAGCAGCGTAGCTATAGCGGCCCCGAACACCGGGGAGCTGTTTTTT
size: many; V: TRBV6-1; J: TRBJ1-1; D: .; CDR3: CASSKRLGMNTEAFF; DNA: TGTGCCAGCAGCAAACGGCTGGGCATGAACACTGAAGCTTTCTTT
size: many; V: TRBV27; J: TRBJ1-6; D: TRBD1; CDR3: CASRRQGCNSPLHF; DNA: TGTGCCAGCAGGAGACAGGGATGTAATTCACCCCTCCACTTT
size: many; V: TRBV6-5; J: TRBJ2-7; D: TRBD1; CDR3: CASSYYRGYEQYF; DNA: TGTGCCAGCAGTTACTACAGGGGTTACGAGCAGTACTTC
size: many; V: TRBV12-3/TRBV12-4; J: TRBJ2-5; D: .; CDR3: CASSLTGAQETQYF; DNA: TGTGCCAGCAGTTTGACCGGAGCTCAAGAGACCCAGTACTTC
size: .; V: TRBV20-1; J: TRBJ2-3; D: .; CDR3: CSPGADTDTQYF; DNA: TGCAGTCCCGGGGCGGACACAGATACGCAGTATTTT
size: .; V: TRBV29-1; J: TRBJ2-3; D: .; CDR3: CSVESRANTGGTDTQYF; DNA: TGCAGCGTTGAATCCAGGGCGAACACCGGGGGCACAGATACGCAGTATTTT
size: .; V: TRBV29-1; J: TRBJ2-1; D: TRBD2; CDR3: CSVDSGSYEQFF; DNA: TGCAGCGTTGACAGCGGGAGCTATGAGCAGTTCTTC
size: .; V: TRBV20-1; J: TRBJ1-3; D: .; CDR3: CSARDGGSSGNTIYF; DNA: TGCAGTGCTAGAGATGGTGGCAGCTCTGGAAACACCATATATTTT
size: many; V: TRBV10-3; J: TRBJ2-1; D: .; CDR3: CAISESWTPTDNEQFF; DNA: TGTGCCATCAGTGAGTCGTGGACTCCGACGGACAATGAGCAGTTCTTC
size: .; V: TRBV4-3; J: TRBJ1-3; D: TRBD1; CDR3: CASSQRTGAGNTIYF; DNA: TGCGCCAGCAGCCAACGGACAGGGGCTGGAAACACCATATATTTT
size: many; V: TRBV30; J: TRBJ2-1; D: TRBD2; CDR3: CAWSEPSGRDEQFF; DNA: TGTGCCTGGAGTGAGCCTAGCGGGAGGGACGAGCAGTTCTTC
size: .; V: TRBV14; J: TRBJ1-4; D: .; CDR3: CASSRGLFTTNEKLFF; DNA: TGTGCCAGCAGCCGAGGACTCTTTACAACTAATGAAAAACTGTTTTTT
size: .; V: TRBV6-2/TRBV6-3; J: TRBJ1-5; D: .; CDR3: CASSYDQPQPQHF; DNA: TGTGCCAGCAGTTACGACCAGCCACAGCCCCAGCATTTT
size: many; V: TRBV28; J: TRBJ2-7; D: TRBD1; CDR3: CASSINRGVRTYEQYF; DNA: TGTGCCAGCAGTATAAACAGGGGGGTAAGGACCTACGAGCAGTACTTC
size: few; V: TRBV19; J: TRBJ2-7; D: .; CDR3: CASTRQGGSYEQYF; DNA: TGTGCCAGTACGCGGCAGGGGGGCTCCTACGAGCAGTACTTC
size: few; V: TRBV3-1; J: TRBJ2-3; D: .; CDR3: CASSQVGLITDTQYF; DNA: TGTGCCAGCAGCCAAGTGGGCCTGATCACAGATACGCAGTATTTT
size: many; V: TRBV20-1; J: TRBJ2-3; D: .; CDR3: CSASRNVDTQYF; DNA: TGCAGTGCTAGCCGTAATGTGGATACGCAGTATTTT
size: many; V: TRBV11-2; J: TRBJ1-1; D: .; CDR3: CASSFRSAEAFF; DNA: TGTGCCAGCAGCTTCAGGAGCGCTGAAGCTTTCTTT
size: few; V: TRBV12-3/TRBV12-4; J: TRBJ1-2; D: TRBD1; CDR3: CASSSTGGFLGYTF; DNA: TGTGCCAGCAGTTCTACAGGGGGCTTCCTTGGCTACACCTTC
size: .; V: TRBV7-8; J: TRBJ1-1; D: TRBD1; CDR3: CASSLTGFDTGAFF; DNA: TGTGCCAGCAGCTTGACAGGGTTCGACACTGGAGCTTTCTTT
size: many; V: TRBV5-5; J: TRBJ2-1; D: TRBD1; CDR3: CASSLNPGQGTKDEQFF; DNA: TGTGCCAGCAGCCTAAACCCGGGACAGGGGACGAAGGATGAGCAGTTCTTC
size: .; V: TRBV7-9; J: TRBJ2-3; D: TRBD2; CDR3: CASSPTSLAGGGDTQYF; DNA: TGTGCCAGCAGCCCCACCTCCCTAGCGGGAGGCGGAGATACGCAGTATTTT
size: many; V: TRBV2; J: TRBJ1-1; D: .; CDR3: CASSEEVPFF; DNA: TGTGCCAGCAGTGAGGAGGTGCCCTTCTTT